This T cell receptor (beta chain) was sequenced during a study of T cell responses to AZD1222 COVID-19 vaccine. Study-level results: Along spike, vaccine-associated CD4 TCRs were found throughout, with dominance at 160-218 and 743-854.

A remark on this clone: Its antigen is unidentified.

Only in-frame clones appear in the TCRdb table, and some are missing; sequencing was by immunoSEQ multiplex PCR. Here the sample spans approximately 140,000 clones, around 93% being singletons. The receptor comes from an adult in good health. The specimen comprised peripheral blood, sampled on day 0 of AZD1222 vaccination.

CDR3 nucleotide sequence: TGCGCCAGCAGCCAAGATAGAAGACAGGGGGTAAAAAACATTCAGTACTTC. Its translation: CASSQDRRQGVKNIQYF. This rearrangement joins TRBV4-3 to TRBJ2-4, with 9 bases identical to TRBD1. Germline CDR1 is LGHNA and CDR2 is YSLEER. The CDR3 runs to 17 residues. V dropped 0 bases and J dropped 4; count of bases not matched to a gene: 7.